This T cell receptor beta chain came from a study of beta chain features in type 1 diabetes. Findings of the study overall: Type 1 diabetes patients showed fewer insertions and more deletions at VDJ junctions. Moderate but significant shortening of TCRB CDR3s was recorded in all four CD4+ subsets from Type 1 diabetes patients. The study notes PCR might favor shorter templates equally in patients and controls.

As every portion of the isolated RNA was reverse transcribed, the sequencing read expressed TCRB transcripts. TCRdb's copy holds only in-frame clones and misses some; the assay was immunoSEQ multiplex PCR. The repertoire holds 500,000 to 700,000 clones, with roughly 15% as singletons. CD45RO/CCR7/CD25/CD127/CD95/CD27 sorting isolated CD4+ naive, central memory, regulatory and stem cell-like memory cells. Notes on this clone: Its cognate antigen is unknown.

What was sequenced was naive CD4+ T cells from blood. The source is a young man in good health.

CDR3 bases: TGTGCCATCAGTCGATCGGATACGAACACTGAAGCTTTCTTT. It yields the protein CAISRSDTNTEAFF. The chain uses TRBV10-3 and TRBJ1-1; no clear D. The CDR3 has 14 residues. The germline gives CDR1 ENHRY, CDR2 SYGVKD. V shed 5 bases and J shed 1 base, with 11 bases lying between them.